This TCR beta chain was retrieved from a study of T cells after yellow fever vaccination. Study-wide results and caveats: The secondary response peaked faster, at day 5 versus 15, but was weaker.

V dropped 0 bases and J dropped 2; count of bases not matched to a gene: 3. The CDR3 is made up of 15 amino acids. The germline V gene encodes CDR1 SGHRS and CDR2 YFSETQ. As to this clonotype: No antigen is known for it.

The TCR cDNA carried a universal primer site and UMIs from 5'RACE template switching. In TCRdb, the 5' RACE reads were re-called with MiXCR into one record per CDR3 protein. The sample records about 500,000 distinct CDR3 sequences, about a sixth being singletons. This sequence was found in a man between 18 and 29 years old who received the YFV17D yellow fever vaccine. This chain connects TRBV5-1 to TRBJ2-3; 7 nucleotides agree with TRBD1. The source was PBMCs, collected 5 to 6 days after the first yellow fever vaccination. Here the CDR3 DNA reads TGCGCCAGCAGCTTGGAGGGGGCGAACACAGATACGCAGTATTTT. As protein: CASSLEGANTDTQYF. Supplemented by reference TRBV5-1 and TRBJ2-3, the full variable domain reads KAGVTQTPRYLIKTRGQQVTLSCSPISGHRSVSWYQQTPGQGLQFLFEYFSETQRNKGNFPGRFSGRQFSNSRSEMNVSTLELGDSALYLCASSLEGANTDTQYFGPGTRLTVL.